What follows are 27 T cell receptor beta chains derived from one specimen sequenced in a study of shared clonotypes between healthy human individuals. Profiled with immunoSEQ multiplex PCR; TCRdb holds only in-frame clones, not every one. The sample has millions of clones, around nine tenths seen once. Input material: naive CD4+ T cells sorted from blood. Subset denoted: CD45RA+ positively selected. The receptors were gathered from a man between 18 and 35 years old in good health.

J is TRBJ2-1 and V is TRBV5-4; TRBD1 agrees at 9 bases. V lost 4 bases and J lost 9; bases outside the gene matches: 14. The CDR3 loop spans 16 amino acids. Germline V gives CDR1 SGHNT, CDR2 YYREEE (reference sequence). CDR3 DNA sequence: TGTGCCAGCAGCGTCCAGGGACAGGGAATTTTTGGTGAGCAGTTCTTC. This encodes CASSVQGQGIFGEQFF. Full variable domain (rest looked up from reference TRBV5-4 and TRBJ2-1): ETGVTQSPTHLIKTRGQQVTLRCSSQSGHNTVSWYQQALGQGPQFIFQYYREEENGRGNFPPRFSGLQFPNYSSELNVNALELDDSALYLCASSVQGQGIFGEQFFGPGTRLTVL.

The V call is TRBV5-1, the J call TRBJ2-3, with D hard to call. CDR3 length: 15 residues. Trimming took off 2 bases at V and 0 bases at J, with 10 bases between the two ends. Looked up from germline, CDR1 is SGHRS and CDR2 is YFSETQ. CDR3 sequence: CASSFLSTSTDTQYF. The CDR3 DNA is TGCGCCAGCAGCTTCCTTAGTACTAGCACAGATACGCAGTATTTT.

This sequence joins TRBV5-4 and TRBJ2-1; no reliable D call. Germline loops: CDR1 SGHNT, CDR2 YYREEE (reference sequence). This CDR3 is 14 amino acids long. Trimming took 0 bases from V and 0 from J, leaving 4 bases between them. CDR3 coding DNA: TGTGCCAGCAGCTTGGGCTTCTCCTACAATGAGCAGTTCTTC. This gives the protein CASSLGFSYNEQFF.

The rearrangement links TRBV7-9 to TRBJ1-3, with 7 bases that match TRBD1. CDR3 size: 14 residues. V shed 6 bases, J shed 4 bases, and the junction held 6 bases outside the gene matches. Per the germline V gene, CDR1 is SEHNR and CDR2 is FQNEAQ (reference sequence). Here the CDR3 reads CASSQTGSGNTIYF. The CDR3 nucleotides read TGTGCCAGCAGTCAGACAGGGTCAGGAAACACCATATATTTT.

CDR3 bases: TGTGCCAGCAGCCCCGGAGCGGGATGGGAGACCCAGTACTTC. Translated: CASSPGAGWETQYF. The chain links TRBV7-6 to TRBJ2-5; TRBD2 matches 7 bases. Looked up from germline, CDR1 is SGHVS and CDR2 is FNYEAQ. The J segment lost 5 bases and the V segment lost 5 bases, leaving 8 bases of the junction unmatched. The CDR3 length is 14 residues.

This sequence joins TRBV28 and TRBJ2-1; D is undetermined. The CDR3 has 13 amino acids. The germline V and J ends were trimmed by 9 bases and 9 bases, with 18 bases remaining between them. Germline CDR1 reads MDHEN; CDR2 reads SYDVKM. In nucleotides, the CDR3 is TGTGCCAGTATGGTCGGGCGGTTTGGTGAGCAGTTCTTC. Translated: CASMVGRFGEQFF. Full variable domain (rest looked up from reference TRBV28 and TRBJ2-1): DVKVTQSSRYLVKRTGEKVFLECVQDMDHENMFWYRQDPGLGLRLIYFSYDVKMKEKGDIPEGYSVSREKKERFSLILESASTNQTSMYLCASMVGRFGEQFFGPGTRLTVL.

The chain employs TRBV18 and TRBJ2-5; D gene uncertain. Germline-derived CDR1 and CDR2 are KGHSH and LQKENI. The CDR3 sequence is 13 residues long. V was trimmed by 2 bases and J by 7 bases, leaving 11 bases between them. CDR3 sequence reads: CASSPVGIRTQYF. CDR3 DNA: TGTGCCAGCTCACCAGTGGGTATAAGGACCCAGTACTTC.

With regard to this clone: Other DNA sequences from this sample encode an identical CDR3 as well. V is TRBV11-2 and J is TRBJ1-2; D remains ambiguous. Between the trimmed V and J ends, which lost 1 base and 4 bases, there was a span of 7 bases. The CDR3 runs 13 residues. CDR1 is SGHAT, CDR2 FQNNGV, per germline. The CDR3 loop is CASSLGLGYGYTF. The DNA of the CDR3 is TGTGCCAGCAGCTTAGGGCTCGGCTATGGCTACACCTTC.

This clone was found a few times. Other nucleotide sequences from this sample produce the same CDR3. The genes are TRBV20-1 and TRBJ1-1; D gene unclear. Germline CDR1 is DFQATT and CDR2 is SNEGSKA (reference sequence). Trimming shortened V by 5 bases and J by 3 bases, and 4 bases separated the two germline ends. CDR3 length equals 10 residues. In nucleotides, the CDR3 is TGCAGTGCTGGGGACACTGAAGCTTTCTTT. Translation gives CSAGDTEAFF.

Written as DNA, the CDR3 is TGTGCCAGCAGTGACCCGGGACAGCCGGTCACTGAAGCTTTCTTT. Protein: CASSDPGQPVTEAFF. V gene TRBV2 combines with J gene TRBJ1-1, with 7 nucleotides matching TRBD1. Germline loops: CDR1 SNHLY, CDR2 FYNNEI. The CDR3 extends over 15 amino acids. V lost 3 bases to trimming and J lost 4 bases; unmatched junction nucleotides: 8.

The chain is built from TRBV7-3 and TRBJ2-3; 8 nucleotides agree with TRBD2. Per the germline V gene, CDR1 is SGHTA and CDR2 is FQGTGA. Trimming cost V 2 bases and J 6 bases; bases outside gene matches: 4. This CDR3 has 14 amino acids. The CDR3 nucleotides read TGTGCCAGCAGCTTAGGGACTAGTAAGGATACGCAGTATTTT. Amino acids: CASSLGTSKDTQYF.

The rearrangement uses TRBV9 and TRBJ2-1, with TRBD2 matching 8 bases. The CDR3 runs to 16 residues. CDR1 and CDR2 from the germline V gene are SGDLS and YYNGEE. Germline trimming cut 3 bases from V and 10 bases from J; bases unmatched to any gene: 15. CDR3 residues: CASSEAGERGNREQFF. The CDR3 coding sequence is TGTGCCAGCAGCGAGGCCGGAGAGCGGGGGAACCGCGAGCAGTTCTTC.

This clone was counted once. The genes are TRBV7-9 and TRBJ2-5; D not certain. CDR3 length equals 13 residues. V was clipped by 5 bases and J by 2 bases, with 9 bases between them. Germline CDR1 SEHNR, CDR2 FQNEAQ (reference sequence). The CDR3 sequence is CASSRMGQETQYF. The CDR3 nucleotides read TGTGCCAGCAGCCGTATGGGGCAAGAGACCCAGTACTTC.

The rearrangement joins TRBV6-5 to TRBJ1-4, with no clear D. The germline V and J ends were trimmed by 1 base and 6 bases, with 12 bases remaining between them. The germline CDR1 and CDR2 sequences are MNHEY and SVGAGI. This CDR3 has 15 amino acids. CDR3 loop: CASSYLTGLDEKLFF. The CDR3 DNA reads TGTGCCAGCAGTTACTTGACCGGTCTCGATGAAAAACTGTTTTTT.

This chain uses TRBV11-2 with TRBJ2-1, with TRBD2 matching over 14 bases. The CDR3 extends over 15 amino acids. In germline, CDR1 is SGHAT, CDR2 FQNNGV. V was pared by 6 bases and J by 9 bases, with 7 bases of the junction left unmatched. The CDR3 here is CASRKTSGRAPEQFF. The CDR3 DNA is TGTGCCAGCAGAAAGACTAGCGGGAGGGCCCCTGAGCAGTTCTTC.

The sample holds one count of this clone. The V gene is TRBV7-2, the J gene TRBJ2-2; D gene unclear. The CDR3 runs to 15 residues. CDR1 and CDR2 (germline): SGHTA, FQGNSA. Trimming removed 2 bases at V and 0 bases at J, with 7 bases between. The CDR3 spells CASSLTVSNTGELFF. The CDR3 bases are TGTGCCAGCAGCTTAACAGTGTCGAACACCGGGGAGCTGTTTTTT.

The CDR3 region is CASSLDRDFDYTF. The CDR3, as DNA: TGTGCCAGCAGCTTGGACAGGGACTTTGACTACACCTTC. This chain links TRBV5-4 with TRBJ1-2, with a possible D match to TRBD1 (6 bases). CDR1 is SGHNT, CDR2 YYREEE, per germline (reference sequence). The CDR3 totals 13 residues. V dropped 0 bases and J dropped 10 bases, with 13 bases sitting between them. Using reference TRBV5-4 and TRBJ1-2 for the parts outside the CDR3, the full variable domain is ETGVTQSPTHLIKTRGQQVTLRCSSQSGHNTVSWYQQALGQGPQFIFQYYREEENGRGNFPPRFSGLQFPNYSSELNVNALELDDSALYLCASSLDRDFDYTFGSGTRLTVV.

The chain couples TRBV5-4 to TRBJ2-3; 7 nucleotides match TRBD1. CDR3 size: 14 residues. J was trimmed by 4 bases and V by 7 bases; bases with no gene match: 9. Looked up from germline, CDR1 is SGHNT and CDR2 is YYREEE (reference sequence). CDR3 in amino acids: CASEQGQGPDTQYF. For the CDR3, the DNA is TGTGCCAGCGAACAGGGGCAGGGACCAGATACGCAGTATTTT.

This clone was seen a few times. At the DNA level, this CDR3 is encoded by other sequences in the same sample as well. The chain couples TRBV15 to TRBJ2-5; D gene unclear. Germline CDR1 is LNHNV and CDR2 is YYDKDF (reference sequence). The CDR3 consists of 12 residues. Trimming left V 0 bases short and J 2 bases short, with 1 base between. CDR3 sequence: CATSRDQETQYF. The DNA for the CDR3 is TGTGCCACCAGCAGAGATCAAGAGACCCAGTACTTC.

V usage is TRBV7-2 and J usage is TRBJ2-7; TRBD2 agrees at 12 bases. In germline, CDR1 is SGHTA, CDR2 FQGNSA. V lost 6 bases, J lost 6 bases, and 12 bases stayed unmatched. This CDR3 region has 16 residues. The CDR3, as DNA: TGTGCCAGCAGACGAAGACTAGCGGGAGATGAGGGCGAGCAGTACTTC. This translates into CASRRRLAGDEGEQYF.

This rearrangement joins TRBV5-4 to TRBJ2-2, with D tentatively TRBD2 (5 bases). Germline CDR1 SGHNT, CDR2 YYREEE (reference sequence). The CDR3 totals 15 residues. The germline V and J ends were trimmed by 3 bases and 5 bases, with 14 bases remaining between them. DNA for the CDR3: TGTGCCAGCAGCTCTCCGGGATTTGCGACCGGGGAGCTGTTTTTT. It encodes CASSSPGFATGELFF.

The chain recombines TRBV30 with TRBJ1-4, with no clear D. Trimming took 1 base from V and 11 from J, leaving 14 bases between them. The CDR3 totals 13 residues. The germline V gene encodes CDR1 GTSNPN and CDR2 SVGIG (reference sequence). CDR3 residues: CAWSDRADSKLFF. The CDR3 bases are TGTGCCTGGAGTGACCGGGCCGATAGTAAACTGTTTTTT.

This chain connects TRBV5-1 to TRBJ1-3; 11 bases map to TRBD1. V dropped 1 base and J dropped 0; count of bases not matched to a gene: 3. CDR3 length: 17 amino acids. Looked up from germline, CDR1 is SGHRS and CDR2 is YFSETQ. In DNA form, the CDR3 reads TGCGCCAGCAGCTTGCGGACAGGGGGCCTCTCTGGAAACACCATATATTTT. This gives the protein CASSLRTGGLSGNTIYF.

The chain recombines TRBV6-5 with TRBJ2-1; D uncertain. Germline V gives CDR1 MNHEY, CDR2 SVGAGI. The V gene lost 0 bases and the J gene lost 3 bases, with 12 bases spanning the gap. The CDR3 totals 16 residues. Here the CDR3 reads CASSYSYLGGYNEQFF. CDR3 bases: TGTGCCAGCAGTTACTCGTACCTAGGCGGCTACAATGAGCAGTTCTTC.

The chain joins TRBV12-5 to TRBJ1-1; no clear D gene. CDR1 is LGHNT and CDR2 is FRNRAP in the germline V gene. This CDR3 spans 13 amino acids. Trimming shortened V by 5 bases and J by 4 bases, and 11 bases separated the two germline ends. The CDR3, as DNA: TGTGCTAGTGGTGATCGTTGGGGCACTGAAGCTTTCTTT. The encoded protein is CASGDRWGTEAFF.

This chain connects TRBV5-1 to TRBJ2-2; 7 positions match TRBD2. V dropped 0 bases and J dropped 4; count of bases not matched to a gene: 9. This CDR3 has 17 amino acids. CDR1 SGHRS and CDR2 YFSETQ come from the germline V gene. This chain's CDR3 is CASSLVRGRASTGELFF. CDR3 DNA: TGCGCCAGCAGCTTGGTCCGTGGGAGGGCCAGCACCGGGGAGCTGTTTTTT. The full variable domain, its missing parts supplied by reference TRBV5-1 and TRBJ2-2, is KAGVTQTPRYLIKTRGQQVTLSCSPISGHRSVSWYQQTPGQGLQFLFEYFSETQRNKGNFPGRFSGRQFSNSRSEMNVSTLELGDSALYLCASSLVRGRASTGELFFGEGSRLTVL.

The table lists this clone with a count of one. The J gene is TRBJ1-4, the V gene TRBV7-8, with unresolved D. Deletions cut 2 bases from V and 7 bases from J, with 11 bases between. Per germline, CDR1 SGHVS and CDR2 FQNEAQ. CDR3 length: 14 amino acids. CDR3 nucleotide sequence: TGTGCCAGCAGCTTATCGGGAGAGGGTGAAAAACTGTTTTTT. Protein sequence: CASSLSGEGEKLFF.